In its sample, the clone carrying this T cell receptor (beta chain) was seen once. Its antigen remains unidentified. Repertoires were generated with immunoSEQ multiplex PCR, while TCRdb's copy carries only in-frame clones and drops some. The sample records around 190,000 clones, approximately 89% being singletons. The CDR3 is made up of 15 amino acids. With 7 bases removed from V and 0 bases from J, the gap between germline ends came to 16 bases. CDR1 and CDR2 (germline): SGHNT, YYREEE (reference sequence). This sample is part of a study of T cell responses to AZD1222 COVID-19 vaccine. Study outcomes and limitations: Baseline seropositivity characterized only 5 or 6 AZD1222 recipients. Clonal diversity may have been underestimated in mostly white British donors.

Sequenced here: peripheral blood, sampled 28 days after the second AZD1222 dose. The TCR was taken from an adult who received the AZD1222 COVID-19 vaccine. This chain uses TRBV5-4 with TRBJ1-1; D call uncertain. The CDR3: CASSQDILLNTEAFF. CDR3 bases: TGTGCCAGCTCTCAGGATATACTCCTGAACACTGAAGCTTTCTTT.